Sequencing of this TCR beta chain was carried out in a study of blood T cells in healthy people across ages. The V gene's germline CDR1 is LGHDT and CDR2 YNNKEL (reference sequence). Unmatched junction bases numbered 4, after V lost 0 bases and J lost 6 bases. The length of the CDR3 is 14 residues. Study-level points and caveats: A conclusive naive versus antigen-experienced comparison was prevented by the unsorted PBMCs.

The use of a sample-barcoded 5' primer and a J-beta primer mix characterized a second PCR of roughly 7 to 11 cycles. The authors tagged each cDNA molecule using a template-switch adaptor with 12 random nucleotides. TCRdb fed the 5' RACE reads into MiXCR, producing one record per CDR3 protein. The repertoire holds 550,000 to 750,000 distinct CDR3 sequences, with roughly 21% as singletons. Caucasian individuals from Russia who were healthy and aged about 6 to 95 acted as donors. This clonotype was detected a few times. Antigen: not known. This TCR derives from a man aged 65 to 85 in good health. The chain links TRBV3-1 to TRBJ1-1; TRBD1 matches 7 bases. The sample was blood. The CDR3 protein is CASSQEQGRAEAFF. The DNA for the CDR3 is TGTGCCAGCAGCCAAGAACAGGGGCGTGCTGAAGCTTTCTTT.